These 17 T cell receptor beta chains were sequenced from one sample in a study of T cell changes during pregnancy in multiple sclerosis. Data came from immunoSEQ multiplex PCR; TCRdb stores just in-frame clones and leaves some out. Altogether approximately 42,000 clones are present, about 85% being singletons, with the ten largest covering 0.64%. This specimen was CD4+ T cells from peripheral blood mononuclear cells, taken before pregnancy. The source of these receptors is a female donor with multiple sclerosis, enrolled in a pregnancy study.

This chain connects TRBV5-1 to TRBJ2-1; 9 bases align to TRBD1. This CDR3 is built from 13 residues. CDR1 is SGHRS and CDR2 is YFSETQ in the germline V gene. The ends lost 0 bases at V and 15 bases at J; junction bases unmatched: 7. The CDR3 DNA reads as TGCGCCAGCAGCTTGGAGGGACAGGGAGTATGGTTCTTC. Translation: CASSLEGQGVWFF. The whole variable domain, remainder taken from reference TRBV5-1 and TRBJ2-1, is KAGVTQTPRYLIKTRGQQVTLSCSPISGHRSVSWYQQTPGQGLQFLFEYFSETQRNKGNFPGRFSGRQFSNSRSEMNVSTLELGDSALYLCASSLEGQGVWFFGPGTRLTVL.

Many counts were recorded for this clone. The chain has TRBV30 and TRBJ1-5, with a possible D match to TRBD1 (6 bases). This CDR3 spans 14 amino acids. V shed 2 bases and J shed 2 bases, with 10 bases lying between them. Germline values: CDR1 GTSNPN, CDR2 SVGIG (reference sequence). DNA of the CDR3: TGTGCCTGGAGTATGGCAGGGGGCAATCAGCCCCAGCATTTT. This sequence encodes CAWSMAGGNQPQHF.

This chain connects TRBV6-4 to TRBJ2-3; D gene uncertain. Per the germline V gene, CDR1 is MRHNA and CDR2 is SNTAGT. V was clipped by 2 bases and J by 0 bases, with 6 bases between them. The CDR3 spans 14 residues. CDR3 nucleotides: TGTGCCAGCAGTGACGGGCTTAGCACAGATACGCAGTATTTT. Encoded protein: CASSDGLSTDTQYF.

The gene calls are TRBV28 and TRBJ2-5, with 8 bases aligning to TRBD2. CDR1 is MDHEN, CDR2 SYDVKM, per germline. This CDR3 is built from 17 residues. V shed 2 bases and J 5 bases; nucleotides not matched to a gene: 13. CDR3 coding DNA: TGTGCCAGCAGTTTAGGGCGGGGGGTATCGAAGGGCGAGACCCAGTACTTC. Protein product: CASSLGRGVSKGETQYF.

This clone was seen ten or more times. The CDR3 DNA reads TGTGCCAGCTCACCGGTCAGATTATACGAGCAGTACTTC. Residues: CASSPVRLYEQYF. The chain couples TRBV18 to TRBJ2-7; no reliable D call. Germline CDR1 is KGHSH and CDR2 is LQKENI. This CDR3 contains 13 residues. V was clipped by 3 bases and J by 4 bases, with 10 bases between them. The entire variable domain, with the rest obtained from reference TRBV18 and TRBJ2-7, is as follows: NAGVMQNPRHLVRRRGQEARLRCSPMKGHSHVYWYRQLPEEGLKFMVYLQKENIIDESGMPKERFSAEFPKEGPSILRIQQVVRGDSAAYFCASSPVRLYEQYFGPGTRLTVT.

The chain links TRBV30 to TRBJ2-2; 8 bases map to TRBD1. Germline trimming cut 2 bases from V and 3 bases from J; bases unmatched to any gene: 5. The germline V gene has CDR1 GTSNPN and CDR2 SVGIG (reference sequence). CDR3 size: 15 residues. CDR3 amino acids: CAWSSGQGDTGELFF. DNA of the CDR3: TGTGCCTGGAGTTCCGGACAGGGTGACACCGGGGAGCTGTTTTTT. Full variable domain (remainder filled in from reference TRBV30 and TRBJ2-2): SQTIHQWPATLVQPVGSPLSLECTVEGTSNPNLYWYRQAAGRGLQLLFYSVGIGQISSEVPQNLSASRPQDRQFILSSKKLLLSDSGFYLCAWSSGQGDTGELFFGEGSRLTVL.

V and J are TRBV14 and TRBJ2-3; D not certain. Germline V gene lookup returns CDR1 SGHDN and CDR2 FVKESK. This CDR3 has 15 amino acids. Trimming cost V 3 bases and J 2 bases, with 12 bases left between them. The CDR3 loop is CASSQFGILTDTQYF. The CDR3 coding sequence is TGTGCCAGCAGCCAGTTTGGCATCCTCACAGATACGCAGTATTTT. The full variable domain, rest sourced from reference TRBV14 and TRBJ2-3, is EAGVTQFPSHSVIEKGQTVTLRCDPISGHDNLYWYRRVMGKEIKFLLHFVKESKQDESGMPNNRFLAERTGGTYSTLKVQPAELEDSGVYFCASSQFGILTDTQYFGPGTRLTVL.

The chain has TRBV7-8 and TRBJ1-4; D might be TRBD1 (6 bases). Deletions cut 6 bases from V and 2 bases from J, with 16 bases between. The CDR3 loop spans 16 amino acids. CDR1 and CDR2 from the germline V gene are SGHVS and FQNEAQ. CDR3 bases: TGTGCCAGCAGACTAACAGGGTCCCGCACTAATGAAAAACTGTTTTTT. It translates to CASRLTGSRTNEKLFF.

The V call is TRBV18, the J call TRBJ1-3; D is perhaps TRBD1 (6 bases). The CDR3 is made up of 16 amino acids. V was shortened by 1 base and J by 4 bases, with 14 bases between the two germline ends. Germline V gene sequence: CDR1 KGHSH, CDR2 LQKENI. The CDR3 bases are TGTGCCAGCTCACCACGGCAGGGGCAAAGGGGAAACACCATATATTTT. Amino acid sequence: CASSPRQGQRGNTIYF.

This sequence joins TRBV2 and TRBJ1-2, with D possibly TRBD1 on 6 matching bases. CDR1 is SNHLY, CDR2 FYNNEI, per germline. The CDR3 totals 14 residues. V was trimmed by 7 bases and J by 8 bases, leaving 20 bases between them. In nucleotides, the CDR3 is TGTGCCAGCACCCCGTGGGGAGAGGGGGACGGCTACACCTTC. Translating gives CASTPWGEGDGYTF.

The CDR3 reads CAISESKGAENTEAFF. The CDR3, as DNA: TGTGCCATCAGTGAGTCAAAGGGGGCAGAGAACACTGAAGCTTTCTTT. The chain has TRBV10-3 and TRBJ1-1, with 7 bases matching TRBD1. The CDR3 contains 16 residues. V was clipped by 0 bases and J by 1 base; unmatched bases: 5. The germline V gene encodes CDR1 ENHRY and CDR2 SYGVKD.

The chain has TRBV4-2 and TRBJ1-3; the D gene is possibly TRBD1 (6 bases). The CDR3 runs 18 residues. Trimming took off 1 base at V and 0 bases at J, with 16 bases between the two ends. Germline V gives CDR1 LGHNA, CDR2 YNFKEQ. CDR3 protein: CASSQALAGTISGNTIYF. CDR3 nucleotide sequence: TGTGCCAGCAGCCAAGCATTAGCAGGGACAATCTCTGGAAACACCATATATTTT.

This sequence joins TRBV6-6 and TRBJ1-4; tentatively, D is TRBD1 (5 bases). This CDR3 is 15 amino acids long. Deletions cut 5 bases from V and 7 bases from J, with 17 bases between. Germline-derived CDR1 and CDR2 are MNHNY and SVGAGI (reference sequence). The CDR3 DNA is TGTGCCAGCAGTCGGGACCGGGGGGAAAGTGAAAAACTGTTTTTT. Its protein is CASSRDRGESEKLFF.

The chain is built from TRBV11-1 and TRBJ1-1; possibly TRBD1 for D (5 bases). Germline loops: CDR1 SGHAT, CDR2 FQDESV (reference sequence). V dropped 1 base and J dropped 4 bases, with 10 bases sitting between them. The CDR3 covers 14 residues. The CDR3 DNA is TGTGCCAGCAGCTTAGGGGGCTTCAGCACTGAAGCTTTCTTT. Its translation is CASSLGGFSTEAFF.

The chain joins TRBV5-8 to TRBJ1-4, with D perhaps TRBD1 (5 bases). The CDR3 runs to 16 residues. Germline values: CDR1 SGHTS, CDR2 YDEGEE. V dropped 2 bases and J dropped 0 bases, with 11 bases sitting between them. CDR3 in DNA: TGTGCCAGCAGCTTTCCGGGGGATGCAACTAATGAAAAACTGTTTTTT. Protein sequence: CASSFPGDATNEKLFF. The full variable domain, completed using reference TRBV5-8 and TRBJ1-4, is EAGVTQSPTHLIKTRGQQATLRCSPISGHTSVYWYQQALGLGLQFLLWYDEGEERNRGNFPPRFSGRQFPNYSSELNVNALELEDSALYLCASSFPGDATNEKLFFGSGTQLSVL.

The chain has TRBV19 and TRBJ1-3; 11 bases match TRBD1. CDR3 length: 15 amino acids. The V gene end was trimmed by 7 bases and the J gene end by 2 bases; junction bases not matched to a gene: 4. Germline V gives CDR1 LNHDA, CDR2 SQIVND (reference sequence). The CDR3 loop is CASKSGQGAGNTIYF. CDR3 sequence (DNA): TGTGCCAGTAAATCGGGACAGGGGGCTGGAAACACCATATATTTT. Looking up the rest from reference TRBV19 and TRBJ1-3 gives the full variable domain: DGGITQSPKYLFRKEGQNVTLSCEQNLNHDAMYWYRQDPGQGLRLIYYSQIVNDFQKGDIAEGYSVSREKKESFPLTVTSAQKNPTAFYLCASKSGQGAGNTIYFGEGSWLTVV.

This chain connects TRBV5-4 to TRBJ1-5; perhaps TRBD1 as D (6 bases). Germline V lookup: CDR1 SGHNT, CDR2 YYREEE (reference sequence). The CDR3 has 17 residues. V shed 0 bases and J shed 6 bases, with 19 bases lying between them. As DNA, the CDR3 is TGTGCCAGCAGCTTGGGGGTGGGAGGGGGATTGATTCAGCCCCAGCATTTT. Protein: CASSLGVGGGLIQPQHF.